This T cell receptor beta chain is from a study of T cells in Graves' hyperthyroidism and ophthalmopathy. There were TCR beta CDR3 regions amplified from RNA transcripts. The TCR CDR3 first-round RT-PCR relied on the HTBI primer set. Each CDR3 protein is one row after TCRdb ran MiXCR on the multiplex PCR reads. Among some 550,000 distinct CDR3 sequences, about 16% were seen once, and the ten largest hold roughly 3%. Between the trimmed V and J ends, which lost 3 bases and 1 base, there was a span of 14 bases. The CDR3 has 16 residues. Germline CDR1 reads SGHDT; CDR2 reads YYEEEE. Only a few counts were recorded for this clonotype.

This TCR came from a woman aged 40 to 55 with Graves' ophthalmopathy. The gene calls are TRBV5-6 and TRBJ2-4; D ambiguous. The sequencing sample was made of blood. The CDR3 DNA reads TGTGCCAGCAGCTCTGACCCCCTCGGGGCCAAAAACATTCAGTACTTC. Protein product: CASSSDPLGAKNIQYF.